This is a list of T cell receptor beta chains from one sample in a study of OX40 agonist ivuxolimab in advanced cancers. Clones were sequenced by immunoSEQ multiplex PCR, and TCRdb holds only the in-frame ones, with some missing. The sample includes some 74,000 clones, less than 95% seen only once; the top ten take around 0.33%. The sample in question was CD4+ or CD8+ T cells sorted from blood, obtained in a trial of the OX40 agonist ivuxolimab. The receptors shown here come from an adult with an advanced solid tumor such as melanoma, head and neck, liver or kidney cancer. Both conserved end residues are part of each CDR3. Each record gives: V gene, J gene, clone size, D gene, CDR3 DNA, CDR3 protein. The D gene is left open where the match is weak. Clone size is given for some rows only: seen once, a few or many times, or a class if the clone is expanded.

v_call: TRBV6-1
j_call: TRBJ2-1
clone_size: few
d_call: TRBD2
cdr3_nt: TGTGCCAGCAGTGCGGGGACTACGGTCTCTGTGCAGTTCTTC
cdr3_aa: CASSAGTTVSVQFF

v_call: TRBV5-4
j_call: TRBJ2-1
clone_size: -
d_call: TRBD2
cdr3_nt: TGTGCCAGCAGTAGGACTAGCGGGGTCATCTACAATGAGCAGTTCTTC
cdr3_aa: CASSRTSGVIYNEQFF

v_call: TRBV2
j_call: TRBJ1-5
clone_size: -
d_call: TRBD1
cdr3_nt: TGTGCCAGCAGTGATGCAGGGGGGCAGCCCCAGCATTTT
cdr3_aa: CASSDAGGQPQHF

v_call: TRBV19
j_call: TRBJ2-3
clone_size: once
d_call: -
cdr3_nt: TGTGCCAGTAGTACCCCCGTGGGGGCAGGGGTTACAGATACGCAGTATTTT
cdr3_aa: CASSTPVGAGVTDTQYF

v_call: TRBV2
j_call: TRBJ1-1
clone_size: few
d_call: -
cdr3_nt: TGTGCCAGCAGAGTCAGGTGGAACACTGAAGCTTTCTTT
cdr3_aa: CASRVRWNTEAFF

v_call: TRBV29-1
j_call: TRBJ2-4
clone_size: -
d_call: -
cdr3_nt: TGCAGCGTTGTCAACAGGCGGAAAAACATTCAGTACTTC
cdr3_aa: CSVVNRRKNIQYF

v_call: TRBV11-2
j_call: TRBJ1-2
clone_size: once
d_call: -
cdr3_nt: TGTGCCAGCAGCCCAGGTCGGAACTATGGCTACACCTTC
cdr3_aa: CASSPGRNYGYTF

v_call: TRBV6-5
j_call: TRBJ1-5
clone_size: -
d_call: -
cdr3_nt: TGTGCCAGCAGCCTCACAGGTAGTCAGCCCCAGCATTTT
cdr3_aa: CASSLTGSQPQHF

v_call: TRBV21-1
j_call: TRBJ2-2
clone_size: once
d_call: -
cdr3_nt: TGTGCCAGCAGCAAACCGGGCAGGGGGCGCACCGGGGAGCTGTTTTTT
cdr3_aa: CASSKPGRGRTGELFF

v_call: TRBV18
j_call: TRBJ1-1
clone_size: -
d_call: -
cdr3_nt: TGTGCCAGCTCACCACTAGACACAGGGAACACTGAAGCTTTCTTT
cdr3_aa: CASSPLDTGNTEAFF

v_call: TRBV18
j_call: TRBJ1-6
clone_size: few
d_call: -
cdr3_nt: TGTGCCAGCTCACCAACGGGGTTCAATTCACCCCTCCACTTT
cdr3_aa: CASSPTGFNSPLHF

v_call: TRBV7-9
j_call: TRBJ1-3
clone_size: few
d_call: -
cdr3_nt: TGTGCCAGCAGCTTAACGACAACCTCTGGAAACACCATATATTTT
cdr3_aa: CASSLTTTSGNTIYF

v_call: TRBV7-9
j_call: TRBJ2-2
clone_size: -
d_call: -
cdr3_nt: TGTGCCAGCAGGGGGGCCGGGACCGGGGAGCTGTTTTTT
cdr3_aa: CASRGAGTGELFF

v_call: TRBV7-9
j_call: TRBJ1-1
clone_size: -
d_call: -
cdr3_nt: TGTGCCAGCAGCTTAGTAGGGAACACTGAAGCTTTCTTT
cdr3_aa: CASSLVGNTEAFF

v_call: TRBV28
j_call: TRBJ2-1
clone_size: -
d_call: -
cdr3_nt: TGTGCCAGCAGTTCTTACAATGAGCAGTTCTTC
cdr3_aa: CASSSYNEQFF

v_call: TRBV18
j_call: TRBJ2-1
clone_size: -
d_call: -
cdr3_nt: TGTGCCAGCTCACCATTGGATGAGCAGTTCTTC
cdr3_aa: CASSPLDEQFF